The clone carrying this T cell receptor beta chain was observed a few times. Its antigen remains unidentified. Trimming cost V 4 bases and J 1 base, with 11 bases left between them. The CDR3 spans 13 residues. CDR1 SQVTM and CDR2 ANQGSEA come from the germline V gene. This sample is drawn from a study of T cell responses to AZD1222 COVID-19 vaccine. The wider study: Both about-4-week and about-12-week second-dose recipients were combined.

Clones were read by immunoSEQ multiplex PCR, and TCRdb kept only the in-frame ones, dropping some. Altogether over 150,000 clones are present, 80% to 90% being singletons, with the ten largest covering around 5.8%. Points from the study as a whole: The CD4 TCRs associated with vaccination extended across spike and predominated at 160-218 and 743-854. Seropositivity was recorded at baseline in only 6 or 7 AZD1222 recipients. Clonal diversity was possibly underestimated, and the donors were mostly white British, with more females.

The J gene is TRBJ2-7, the V gene TRBV29-1, with TRBD1 as a possible D gene (6 bases). This sequence was found in an adult in good health. The sample here was peripheral blood, taken on day 0 of AZD1222 vaccination. The DNA of the CDR3 is TGCAGCGTTGGCCCGGACAGATCCTACGAGCAGTACTTC. It codes for CSVGPDRSYEQYF.